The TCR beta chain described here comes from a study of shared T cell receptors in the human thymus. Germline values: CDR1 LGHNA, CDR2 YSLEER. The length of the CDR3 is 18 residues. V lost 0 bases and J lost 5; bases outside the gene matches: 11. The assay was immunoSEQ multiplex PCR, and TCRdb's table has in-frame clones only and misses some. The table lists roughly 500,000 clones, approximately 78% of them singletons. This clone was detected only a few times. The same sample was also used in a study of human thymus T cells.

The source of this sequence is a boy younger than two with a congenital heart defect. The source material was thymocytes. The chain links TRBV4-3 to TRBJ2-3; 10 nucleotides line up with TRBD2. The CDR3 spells CASSQERSGRAVGDTQYF. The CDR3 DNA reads TGCGCCAGCAGCCAAGAAAGAAGCGGGAGGGCCGTGGGAGATACGCAGTATTTT.